Shown below are 30 T cell receptor beta chains from a single sample sequenced in a study of blood T cell repertoires in COVID-19. Profiling relied on immunoSEQ multiplex PCR, and the TCRdb table lists in-frame clones only, not all of them. Among 120,000 to 150,000 clones, 80% to 85% were seen once, and the ten largest hold around two fifths. The sequencing sample was made of peripheral blood. The receptors were gathered from a human donor in a cohort sampled during active COVID-19.

Of note for this clone: A read error is possible here, since a much larger clone lies one base away. The chain recombines TRBV5-4 with TRBJ2-1; tentative D call: TRBD1 (6 bases). The CDR3 sequence is 13 residues long. V gave up 0 bases and J gave up 7 bases, with 8 bases separating them. Germline assignment: CDR1 SGHNT and CDR2 YYREEE (reference sequence). The CDR3 DNA sequence: TGTGCCAGCAGCTTGGGGCAGGGGAATGAGCAGTTCTTC. The encoded protein is CASSLGQGNEQFF. Complete variable domain (other parts from reference TRBV5-4 and TRBJ2-1): ETGVTQSPTHLIKTRGQQVTLRCSSQSGHNTVSWYQQALGQGPQFIFQYYREEENGRGNFPPRFSGLQFPNYSSELNVNALELDDSALYLCASSLGQGNEQFFGPGTRLTVL.

The chain carries TRBV4-1 and TRBJ1-2; 8 bases match TRBD1. This CDR3 contains 15 residues. Trimming removed 3 bases from V and 7 bases from J; junction bases left unmatched: 10. The germline V gene has CDR1 MGHRA and CDR2 YSYEKL. The CDR3 coding sequence is TGCGCCAGCAGCCAGGAGACAGGGGCGCTATCTGGCTACACCTTC. This gives the protein CASSQETGALSGYTF.

This clone was observed a single time. V is TRBV5-1 and J is TRBJ2-3; weak D call: TRBD2 (5 bases). The CDR3 length is 15 residues. The ends were cut back, 1 base at V and 3 bases at J, with 12 bases in the middle. The germline gives CDR1 SGHRS, CDR2 YFSETQ. The CDR3 region has the DNA TGCGCCAGCAGCTTGCGGGGTTTAATGACAGATACGCAGTATTTT. Translated, it gives CASSLRGLMTDTQYF.

The chain employs TRBV3-1 (or the pseudogene TRBV3-2) and TRBJ1-4; TRBD1 matches at 9 bases. Germline V gene lookup returns CDR1 LGHDT and CDR2 YNNKEL (reference sequence). The CDR3 spans 15 residues. V dropped 3 bases and J dropped 15; count of bases not matched to a gene: 14. The CDR3 here is CASSQAGTGPERVFF. The CDR3 DNA is TGTGCCAGCAGCCAGGCCGGGACAGGGCCCGAAAGAGTGTTTTTT.

The V and J genes are TRBV18 and TRBJ2-2; perhaps TRBD1 as D (6 bases). Germline loops: CDR1 KGHSH, CDR2 LQKENI. This CDR3 contains 17 residues. Trimming left V 0 bases short and J 4 bases short, with 15 bases between. The CDR3 spells CASSPPSARGITGELFF. The CDR3 DNA reads as TGTGCCAGCTCACCACCAAGTGCGAGGGGGATCACCGGGGAGCTGTTTTTT.

The CDR3 DNA reads as TGTGCCAGCAGTTACTTGCAGGGGGGTGAAGCTTTCTTT. It encodes CASSYLQGGEAFF. The gene calls are TRBV6-5 and TRBJ1-1, with 7 bases identical to TRBD1. Per germline, CDR1 MNHEY and CDR2 SVGAGI. This CDR3 region has 13 residues. V was pared by 1 base and J by 7 bases, with 3 bases of the junction left unmatched.

The V call is TRBV6-1, the J call TRBJ1-5, with unresolved D. This CDR3 region has 14 residues. The V gene lost 2 bases and the J gene lost 6 bases, with 11 bases spanning the gap. Germline V gene lookup returns CDR1 MNHNS and CDR2 SASEGT. Here the CDR3 reads CASSETAPSQPQHF. In DNA form, the CDR3 reads TGTGCCAGCAGTGAAACAGCCCCCAGTCAGCCCCAGCATTTT.

This clone has a handful of counts. This chain uses TRBV10-3 with TRBJ1-2; D uncertain. The V end was cut by 0 bases, the J end by 6 bases, with 8 bases between. Germline V CDR1 and CDR2: ENHRY, SYGVKD. The CDR3 covers 13 residues. The CDR3 reads CAISESWEDGYTF. CDR3 in DNA: TGTGCCATCAGTGAGTCTTGGGAGGATGGCTACACCTTC.

This clone was seen once. The chain joins TRBV11-3 to TRBJ2-5; 7 bases fit TRBD1. From germline, CDR1 is SGHNT and CDR2 YENEEA. This CDR3 comprises 15 residues. After removal of 4 bases from V and 1 base from J, the junction contained 6 bases not matched to a gene. The CDR3 nucleotides read TGTGCCAGCAGCTCTCACTACAGGGGCCAAGAGACCCAGTACTTC. This gives the protein CASSSHYRGQETQYF.

The chain recombines TRBV7-2 with TRBJ1-1; TRBD1 agrees at 7 bases. Looked up from germline, CDR1 is SGHTA and CDR2 is FQGNSA. V lost 6 bases, J lost 0 bases, and 4 bases stayed unmatched. The CDR3 is 14 residues long. The CDR3 loop reads CASSRGQVNTEAFF. In nucleotides, the CDR3 is TGTGCCAGCAGTCGAGGACAGGTGAACACTGAAGCTTTCTTT.

The chain joins TRBV15 to TRBJ1-1; a weak D match, TRBD1 (6 bases). This CDR3 is built from 15 residues. The V end lost 0 bases, the J end lost 6 bases, and 14 bases lay between the germline ends. CDR1 and CDR2 from the germline V gene are LNHNV and YYDKDF (reference sequence). The CDR3 region has the DNA TGTGCCACCAGCAGAGATCCAGGGGCTTGGGCTGAAGCTTTCTTT. It specifies CATSRDPGAWAEAFF.

The table lists this clone with a count of one. The chain combines TRBV19 with TRBJ1-5, with 9 bases aligning to TRBD1. This CDR3 has 19 amino acids. Germline CDR1 and CDR2: LNHDA and SQIVND (reference sequence). V trimming: 0 bases; J trimming: 1 base; junction bases outside the gene matches: 10. The CDR3 DNA reads as TGTGCCAGTAGTATAGATCTAGGGACAGGGTTTCGAAGCAATCAGCCCCAGCATTTT. This translates into CASSIDLGTGFRSNQPQHF. Filled out from reference TRBV19 and TRBJ1-5, the complete variable domain reads DGGITQSPKYLFRKEGQNVTLSCEQNLNHDAMYWYRQDPGQGLRLIYYSQIVNDFQKGDIAEGYSVSREKKESFPLTVTSAQKNPTAFYLCASSIDLGTGFRSNQPQHFGDGTRLSIL.

This clone was recorded once. The CDR3: CASSPRTSGGVGNEQFF. The CDR3 nucleotides read TGCGCCAGCAGCCCAAGGACTAGCGGGGGGGTTGGGAATGAGCAGTTCTTC. This rearrangement joins TRBV5-1 to TRBJ2-1; 15 nucleotides match TRBD2. The germline gives CDR1 SGHRS, CDR2 YFSETQ. This CDR3 has 17 amino acids. The trim removed 4 bases at V and 7 bases at J, leaving 9 bases unmatched.

The rearrangement joins TRBV7-8 to TRBJ2-7; 10 positions agree with TRBD2. CDR1 is SGHVS and CDR2 is FQNEAQ in the germline V gene. Trimming took 5 bases from V and 5 from J; bases not matched to a gene: 18. CDR3 length equals 18 residues. CDR3 sequence: CASSQRASGGPSTDEQYF. The CDR3, as DNA: TGTGCCAGCAGCCAGCGGGCTAGCGGGGGCCCTTCAACGGACGAGCAGTACTTC. Variable domain in full (rest from reference TRBV7-8 and TRBJ2-7): GAGVSQSPRYKVAKRGQDVALRCDPISGHVSLFWYQQALGQGPEFLTYFQNEAQLDKSGLPSDRFFAERPEGSVSTLKIQRTQQEDSAVYLCASSQRASGGPSTDEQYFGPGTRLTVT.

The J gene is TRBJ1-1, the V gene TRBV27; the D gene is possibly TRBD1 (6 bases). CDR1 and CDR2 from the germline V gene are MNHEY and SMNVEV (reference sequence). V lost 6 bases and J 0 bases, leaving 17 bases between the germline ends. The CDR3 has 16 residues. The CDR3 spells CASSRAIGGVNTEAFF. In DNA, the CDR3 is TGTGCCAGCAGCCGCGCTATTGGGGGCGTGAACACTGAAGCTTTCTTT.

The V and J genes are TRBV18 and TRBJ1-4, with 8 positions matching TRBD1. The germline CDR1 and CDR2 sequences are KGHSH and LQKENI. The junction had 11 bases not matched to a gene; V was cut back by 6 bases and J by 8 bases. The CDR3 extends over 15 amino acids. CDR3 protein: CASSHGQGGREKLFF. The CDR3 DNA reads as TGTGCCAGCTCCCACGGACAGGGCGGAAGGGAAAAACTGTTTTTT.

This chain joins TRBV5-5 and TRBJ2-5; tentative D call: TRBD1 (6 bases). With 4 bases removed from V and 4 bases from J, the gap between germline ends came to 14 bases. The CDR3 runs to 14 residues. Germline lookup yields CDR1 SGHKS and CDR2 YYEKEE (reference sequence). DNA of the CDR3: TGTGCCAGCAGCGTCGGAAGGGGGTTAGAGACCCAGTACTTC. As protein: CASSVGRGLETQYF.

The genes are TRBV12-3 or TRBV12-4 and TRBJ2-2; no clear D. V gave up 5 bases and J gave up 6 bases, with 10 bases separating them. The CDR3 length is 13 residues. The DNA of the CDR3 is TGTGCCAGCAGTGCTGCCTCGGCCGGGGAGCTGTTTTTT. Protein sequence: CASSAASAGELFF.

A single count supports this clone. This sequence joins TRBV11-3 and TRBJ2-2; TRBD1 matches at 7 bases. The CDR3 extends over 14 amino acids. The trim removed 5 bases at V and 6 bases at J, leaving 6 bases unmatched. Germline-derived CDR1 and CDR2 are SGHNT and YENEEA. The CDR3 spells CASSPGQAPGELFF. The CDR3 DNA is TGTGCCAGCAGCCCCGGACAGGCCCCCGGGGAGCTGTTTTTT.

The chain employs TRBV4-3 and TRBJ1-1; TRBD1 matches 8 bases. The CDR3 sequence is 16 residues long. The J segment lost 5 bases and the V segment lost 2 bases, leaving 10 bases of the junction unmatched. Germline-derived CDR1 and CDR2 are LGHNA and YSLEER. The CDR3 spells CASSQSTDRVETEAFF. The DNA of the CDR3 is TGCGCCAGCAGCCAATCTACGGACAGGGTTGAGACTGAAGCTTTCTTT.

The V gene is TRBV6-2 or TRBV6-3, the J gene TRBJ1-6, with D maybe TRBD1 (5 bases). Germline CDR1 reads MNHEY; CDR2 reads SVGEGT. Trimming left V 6 bases short and J 9 bases short, with 12 bases between. CDR3 length: 13 amino acids. CDR3 loop: CASSPPGGSPLHF. DNA for the CDR3: TGTGCCAGCAGCCCTCCGGGGGGTTCACCCCTCCACTTT.

The chain combines TRBV5-4 with TRBJ1-1; no clear D gene. The CDR3 length is 14 residues. Trimming cost V 0 bases and J 1 base, with 7 bases left between them. Germline V lookup: CDR1 SGHNT, CDR2 YYREEE (reference sequence). CDR3 coding DNA: TGTGCCAGCAGCTTGGGGGCAGGGAACACTGAAGCTTTCTTT. It translates to CASSLGAGNTEAFF.

This clone was seen a few times. This rearrangement joins TRBV6-5 to TRBJ1-6; D unresolved. The ends were cut back, 7 bases at V and 8 bases at J, with 9 bases in the middle. CDR1 is MNHEY, CDR2 SVGAGI, per germline. This CDR3 region has 12 residues. In DNA, the CDR3 is TGTGCCAGCACCTCCTCGGATTCACCCCTCCACTTT. This translates into CASTSSDSPLHF.

The chain uses TRBV28 and TRBJ1-5; D remains unclear. The CDR3 consists of 12 residues. Trimming left V 2 bases short and J 4 bases short, with 3 bases between. The V gene's germline CDR1 is MDHEN and CDR2 SYDVKM. DNA of the CDR3: TGTGCCAGCAGTTTACCAAATCAGCCCCAGCATTTT. It encodes CASSLPNQPQHF.

The CDR3 loop is CASSIYSRTGHNEKLFF. As DNA, the CDR3 is TGTGCCAGTAGTATTTACAGTCGGACAGGGCATAATGAAAAACTGTTTTTT. The genes are TRBV19 and TRBJ1-4; 8 bases map to TRBD1. The junction had 10 bases not matched to a gene; V was cut back by 3 bases and J by 4 bases. The CDR3 extends over 17 amino acids. The V gene's germline CDR1 is LNHDA and CDR2 SQIVND (reference sequence).

This chain links TRBV6-5 with TRBJ1-6; 7 positions agree with TRBD1. CDR1 and CDR2 from the germline V gene are MNHEY and SVGAGI. V lost 6 bases, J lost 10 bases, and 12 bases stayed unmatched. The CDR3 consists of 15 residues. DNA of the CDR3: TGTGCCAGCAGCCCCGGAGACAGGGTAGGATCACCCCTCCACTTT. Translated, it gives CASSPGDRVGSPLHF.

The rearrangement uses TRBV5-1 and TRBJ1-4; D perhaps matches TRBD1 (6 bases). CDR3 size: 15 residues. CDR1 SGHRS and CDR2 YFSETQ come from the germline V gene. V was clipped by 0 bases and J by 5 bases, with 11 bases between them. The CDR3 DNA reads TGCGCCAGCAGCTTGGGGGCAGGGGTGAATGAAAAACTGTTTTTT. It yields the protein CASSLGAGVNEKLFF.

This clone has only a few counts. V is TRBV7-9 and J is TRBJ1-3, with a tentative D call TRBD1 (6 bases). This CDR3 has 16 amino acids. Germline-derived CDR1 and CDR2 are SEHNR and FQNEAQ (reference sequence). The germline V and J ends were trimmed by 5 bases and 0 bases, with 14 bases remaining between them. CDR3 loop: CASSPPDSSSGNTIYF. CDR3 bases: TGTGCCAGCAGCCCGCCGGACAGCAGCTCTGGAAACACCATATATTTT.

This chain joins TRBV5-6 and TRBJ1-2; unclear D gene. Deletions cut 2 bases from V and 8 bases from J, with 10 bases between. This CDR3 contains 12 residues. Germline V gene sequence: CDR1 SGHDT, CDR2 YYEEEE. The CDR3: CASSLTAKGYTF. The CDR3 DNA follows: TGTGCCAGCAGCTTAACCGCTAAAGGCTACACCTTC. The full variable domain, with the rest looked up from reference TRBV5-6 and TRBJ1-2, is DAGVTQSPTHLIKTRGQQVTLRCSPKSGHDTVSWYQQALGQGPQFIFQYYEEEERQRGNFPDRFSGHQFPNYSSELNVNALLLGDSALYLCASSLTAKGYTFGSGTRLTVV.

This chain connects TRBV5-1 to TRBJ1-3; D ambiguous. V dropped 0 bases and J dropped 4 bases, with 5 bases sitting between them. Germline V lookup: CDR1 SGHRS, CDR2 YFSETQ. This CDR3 contains 13 residues. The CDR3 sequence is CASSLERGNTIYF. CDR3 coding DNA: TGCGCCAGCAGCTTGGAACGGGGAAACACCATATATTTT.